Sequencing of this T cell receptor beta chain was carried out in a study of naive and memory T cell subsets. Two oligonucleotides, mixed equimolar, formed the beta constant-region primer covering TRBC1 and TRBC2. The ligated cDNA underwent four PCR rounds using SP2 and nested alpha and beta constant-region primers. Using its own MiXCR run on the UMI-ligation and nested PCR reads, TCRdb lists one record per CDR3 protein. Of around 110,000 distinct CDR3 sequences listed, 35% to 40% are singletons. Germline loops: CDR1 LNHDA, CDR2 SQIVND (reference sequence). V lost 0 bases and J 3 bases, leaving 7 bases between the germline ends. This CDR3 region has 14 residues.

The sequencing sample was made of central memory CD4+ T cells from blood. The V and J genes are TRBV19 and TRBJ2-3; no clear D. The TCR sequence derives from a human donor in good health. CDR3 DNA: TGTGCCAGTAGTATAGATCTGGCTACAGATACGCAGTATTTT. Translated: CASSIDLATDTQYF.